These 18 T cell receptor beta chains were sequenced from one sample in a study of OX40 agonist ivuxolimab in advanced cancers. TCRdb's copy holds only in-frame clones and misses some; the assay was immunoSEQ multiplex PCR. The data contain roughly 32,000 clones, roughly 86% of them singletons. The specimen was CD4+ or CD8+ T cells sorted from blood, collected in a trial of the OX40 agonist ivuxolimab. The receptors come from an adult with an advanced solid tumor such as melanoma, head and neck, liver or kidney cancer.

The V call is TRBV4-3, the J call TRBJ2-2; no clear D. Germline CDR1 is LGHNA and CDR2 is YSLEER. The V end lost 0 bases, the J end lost 4 bases, and 3 bases lay between the germline ends. The CDR3 is 13 residues long. This CDR3 is CASSQEVTGELFF. DNA of the CDR3: TGCGCCAGCAGCCAAGAGGTCACCGGGGAGCTGTTTTTT.

This chain joins TRBV6-5 and TRBJ2-7, with D hard to call. The CDR3 contains 13 residues. Deletions cut 2 bases from V and 5 bases from J, with 10 bases between. Germline CDR1 and CDR2: MNHEY and SVGAGI. The CDR3 spells CASSYGVGNEQYF. CDR3 bases: TGTGCCAGCAGTTACGGGGTGGGTAACGAGCAGTACTTC.

J is TRBJ2-5 and V is TRBV27, with no clear D. CDR1 MNHEY and CDR2 SMNVEV come from the germline V gene (reference sequence). The CDR3 extends over 13 amino acids. V shed 1 base and J shed 5 bases, with 8 bases lying between them. CDR3 DNA sequence: TGTGCCAGCAGTTTATGGGGTAGGGAGACCCAGTACTTC. Translation: CASSLWGRETQYF.

The V call is TRBV7-9, the J call TRBJ1-5; D is possibly TRBD1 (5 bases). Trimming took 6 bases from V and 7 from J, leaving 10 bases between them. This CDR3 contains 12 residues. Germline CDR1 and CDR2: SEHNR and FQNEAQ (reference sequence). The CDR3 here is CASRDIGQPQHF. In DNA form, the CDR3 reads TGTGCCAGCAGGGACATCGGACAGCCCCAGCATTTT.

In its sample, this clone was seen once. CDR3 DNA: TGTGCCAGCACGTACACCGGGACTAGCCACAATGAGCAGTTCTTC. Translating it yields CASTYTGTSHNEQFF. The rearrangement uses TRBV6-6 and TRBJ2-1; TRBD2 matches at 9 bases. This CDR3 has 15 residues. Germline V gene lookup returns CDR1 MNHNY and CDR2 SVGAGI (reference sequence). The J segment lost 5 bases and the V segment lost 7 bases, leaving 9 bases of the junction unmatched.

The gene calls are TRBV11-2 and TRBJ1-3; D is perhaps TRBD1 (6 bases). V was shortened by 6 bases and J by 1 base, with 22 bases between the two germline ends. This CDR3 has 18 residues. Germline V CDR1 and CDR2: SGHAT, FQNNGV. The DNA of the CDR3 is TGTGCCAGCAGTAGAAAAGAGCGTGGGGGCCTATCTGGAAACACCATATATTTT. This gives the protein CASSRKERGGLSGNTIYF.

The J gene is TRBJ1-6, the V gene TRBV9; D is ambiguous. Looked up from germline, CDR1 is SGDLS and CDR2 is YYNGEE. V was clipped by 0 bases and J by 10 bases, with 14 bases between them. This CDR3 is 15 amino acids long. The CDR3 loop is CASSVDEVIGSPLHF. The CDR3 nucleotides read TGTGCCAGCAGCGTAGACGAGGTGATCGGGTCACCCCTCCACTTT.

This CDR3 is CASRLETETYNEQFF. CDR3 DNA sequence: TGTGCCAGCAGATTAGAGACAGAGACCTACAATGAGCAGTTCTTC. The J gene is TRBJ2-1, the V gene TRBV7-3; maybe TRBD1 (5 bases). Germline V lookup: CDR1 SGHTA, CDR2 FQGTGA. Trimming took 6 bases from V and 2 from J, leaving 14 bases between them. The length of the CDR3 is 15 residues. Full variable domain (remainder filled in from reference TRBV7-3 and TRBJ2-1): GAGVSQTPSNKVTEKGKYVELRCDPISGHTALYWYRQSLGQGPEFLIYFQGTGAADDSGLPNDRFFAVRPEGSVSTLKIQRTERGDSAVYLCASRLETETYNEQFFGPGTRLTVL.

The genes are TRBV9 and TRBJ2-1; 11 bases agree with TRBD2. The CDR3 length is 15 residues. The germline V gene encodes CDR1 SGDLS and CDR2 YYNGEE. Trimming cost V 0 bases and J 9 bases; bases outside gene matches: 5. The CDR3 reads CASSVGASGGIEQFF. The CDR3 bases are TGTGCCAGCAGCGTAGGGGCTAGCGGGGGGATTGAGCAGTTCTTC.

This chain uses TRBV4-3 with TRBJ2-5, with D maybe TRBD1 (6 bases). The germline gives CDR1 LGHNA, CDR2 YSLEER. Trimming stripped 2 bases from V and 1 base from J, with 11 bases between. The CDR3 spans 15 residues. The chain's CDR3 is CASSQTTGIQETQYF. The CDR3 region has the DNA TGCGCCAGCAGCCAAACGACAGGCATCCAAGAGACCCAGTACTTC.

DNA of the CDR3: TGCGCCAGCAGCCAAGTTGACGGGAATCTCTCCGGAAACACCATATATTTT. Protein sequence: CASSQVDGNLSGNTIYF. The chain joins TRBV4-1 to TRBJ1-3; D gene uncertain. CDR1 is MGHRA and CDR2 is YSYEKL in the germline V gene. Deletions cut 1 base from V and 4 bases from J, with 17 bases between. This CDR3 spans 17 amino acids.

The gene calls are TRBV6-5 and TRBJ1-2, with 8 nucleotides matching TRBD1. The germline V gene has CDR1 MNHEY and CDR2 SVGAGI. The V and J ends lost 8 bases and 3 bases, in that order; junction bases with no gene match: 2. This CDR3 is 12 amino acids long. CDR3 region: CASQGQDYGYTF. The CDR3 nucleotides read TGTGCCAGCCAGGGACAGGACTATGGCTACACCTTC.

V and J are TRBV4-1 and TRBJ2-7; D perhaps matches TRBD2 (6 bases). V was clipped by 0 bases and J by 3 bases, with 12 bases between them. Germline V CDR1 and CDR2: MGHRA, YSYEKL. The CDR3 spans 15 residues. The CDR3 here is CASSQEADGGYEQYF. CDR3 DNA: TGCGCCAGCAGCCAAGAAGCGGACGGGGGCTACGAGCAGTACTTC.

The chain has TRBV29-1 and TRBJ2-4; TRBD1 aligns across 7 bases. Looked up from germline, CDR1 is SQVTM and CDR2 is ANQGSEA. This CDR3 has 12 residues. J lost 5 bases, V lost 6 bases, and 4 bases had no gene match. CDR3 loop: CSVPDRENIQYF. The DNA for the CDR3 is TGCAGCGTACCCGACAGGGAAAACATTCAGTACTTC.

The V and J genes are TRBV15 and TRBJ2-3, with 8 nucleotides matching TRBD2. V was pared by 0 bases and J by 9 bases, with 11 bases of the junction left unmatched. Germline V lookup: CDR1 LNHNV, CDR2 YYDKDF (reference sequence). CDR3 size: 16 residues. Here the CDR3 reads CATSRDPAGVPGTQYF. The CDR3 coding sequence is TGTGCCACCAGCAGAGATCCAGCGGGGGTCCCGGGCACGCAGTATTTT.

V and J are TRBV11-2 and TRBJ2-3; D is ambiguous. The V gene's germline CDR1 is SGHAT and CDR2 FQNNGV. The CDR3 contains 15 residues. V gave up 1 base and J gave up 0 bases, with 8 bases separating them. CDR3 residues: CASSLAPTSTDTQYF. The CDR3 DNA sequence: TGTGCCAGCAGCTTAGCTCCAACTAGCACAGATACGCAGTATTTT.

This clone was seen only a few times. The chain has TRBV10-2 and TRBJ2-7; 9 bases fit TRBD1. V shed 7 bases, J shed 1 base, and the junction held 8 bases outside the gene matches. CDR3 length equals 15 residues. Germline V gene data show CDR1 as WSHSY and CDR2 as SAAADI. The CDR3 protein is CASNTGGLGSYEQYF. DNA for the CDR3: TGCGCCAGCAATACAGGGGGCTTGGGGTCCTACGAGCAGTACTTC.

This clone showed up just a few times. J is TRBJ1-6 and V is TRBV23-1; D not resolved. TRBV23-1 is an ORF, with its function uncertain. V shed 6 bases and J shed 6 bases, with 12 bases lying between them. There are 14 residues in the CDR3. CDR3 sequence: CASRQDQLNSPLHF. For the CDR3, the DNA is TGCGCCAGCAGACAAGATCAGCTTAATTCACCCCTCCACTTT.